This T cell receptor beta chain was sequenced in a study of monozygotic twins with inflammatory bowel disease (dated by TCRdb to the late 2010s). With respect to the entire study: The complete study included around 30 monozygotic twin pairs: 19 IBD-discordant Danish pairs and nine German pairs, of which four were IBD-concordant and five were IBD-discordant. Within discordant pairs, disease-associated traits were sought mainly by comparing IBD patients with their genetically identical healthy co-twins. Each individual had, on average, about 151 000 unique TCRalpha sequences and 181 000 unique TCRbeta sequences available for analysis.

From each donor, an approximately 2.7 ml peripheral blood sample was collected into PAXgene tubes and kept at -80 degrees C. Without any T cell sorting, total RNA was extracted from whole blood using the PAXgene blood miRNA kit on an automated QIAcube. Peripheral blood from monozygotic twin pairs, either concordant or discordant for inflammatory bowel disease, underwent deep TCRalpha and TCRbeta repertoire profiling that used unique molecular barcoding. Smoking habits were recorded for all twin pairs, and individuals were classified as current, former or never smokers. Broad study findings and their caveats: The results gave no support for a single strong signal or clonotype linked to IBD. Concordant and discordant twins showed no difference in repertoire similarity, possibly because of limited statistical power. A decrease in TCRbeta repertoire diversity, as measured by inverse Simpson index, was observed in IBD patients compared with their healthy co-twins. Compared with healthy twins, IBD patients shared fewer clonotypes with other individuals, and the difference was most pronounced in patients with signs of disease activity. Because patients received different immunosuppressive treatments, the repertoires may have picked up extra background noise and variability between individuals. Different T cell subtypes could not be distinguished in the analysis.

Library method: 5' RACE. Each TCR library was prepared from around 3.5 ug of total RNA. cDNA was synthesized with SMARTScribe reverse transcriptase in eight separate reactions per sample. During cDNA synthesis, template switching introduced unique molecular identifiers that contained a 6-nucleotide sample barcode. TCRalpha and TCRbeta cDNA was amplified in two nested PCRs of about 17 and 10 cycles, and bead purification was carried out after each PCR. Before amplification, cDNA was treated with uracil DNA-glycosylase and purified using the QIAquick PCR purification kit. The second PCR was the step at which Illumina TruSeq-compatible adapters and sample-specific barcodes were added. TapeStation and Qubit were used to check library quality and concentration, and 5 ng of each library went into the pool. Pooled libraries were sequenced on an Illumina HiSeq2500 single-index Rapid Run with 2 x 100 bp reads and custom sequencing primers. The study's processing was this. UMI-based consensus assembly with MiGEC version 1.2.6 was used to correct PCR and sequencing errors. MiXCR version 2.1.1 was used to carry out V(D)J alignment, clonotype assembly and CDR3 extraction. To normalise gene usage, clonotype sharing and MAIT/NKT TCR abundance, the top 1000, 10 000 and 20 000 clonotypes in each sample were analysed. Diversity was computed as the inverse Simpson index with the vegan R package after downsampling to 27 000 UMIs. Paired Mann-Whitney U tests on discordant twin pairs were used, with Benjamini-Hochberg multiple-testing correction. Reads reprocessed by TCRdb are summarized as one entry per CDR3 protein sequence, and DNA is absent. The V and J calls and clone size are TCRdb's, not the authors'. This sample's clone table shows some 160,000 distinct CDR3 sequences. Clones ranked in the top ten supply less than 7.5% of the sample.

Including cysteine and phenylalanine, the CDR3 has 15 amino acids. There is no recorded DNA. Based on the germline V gene (reference sequence), the CDR1 and CDR2 sequences are SGHKS and YYEKEE. Turning to this clonotype: No antigen is known for it.

Here the chain combines TRBV5-5 and TRBJ1-2. The sequencing sample was made of blood. The receptor was derived from a human donor with ulcerative colitis or Crohn's disease, or a healthy co-twin of an affected twin (not recorded which). The CDR3 is CASSLTRTFLYGYTF.